The 5 T cell receptor beta chains presented below share a single source sample, sequenced in a study of radiation and T cells in renal cell carcinoma. Treatment of the sample: treatment-naive control, cytoreductive nephrectomy. Clones were sequenced by immunoSEQ multiplex PCR, and TCRdb holds only the in-frame ones, with some missing. This sample carries under 30,000 clones, roughly half of them seen once, and the ten largest clones take about 20%. This sample comprised tumor tissue, obtained from a patient whose treatment was nephrectomy without radiotherapy. Source of these receptors: a human donor with renal cell carcinoma.

The J gene is TRBJ1-1, the V gene TRBV19, with D maybe TRBD1 (6 bases). The CDR3 runs 13 residues. Trimming took 9 bases from V and 3 from J, leaving 14 bases between them. Germline CDR1 reads LNHDA; CDR2 reads SQIVND (reference sequence). The CDR3 protein is CASRRTVYTEAFF. The CDR3 DNA reads TGTGCCAGCCGGCGGACAGTCTACACTGAAGCTTTCTTT.

This clone rates as medium-sized. This chain joins TRBV6-1 and TRBJ1-5; no clear D. The CDR3 sequence is 10 residues long. Trimming stripped 8 bases from V and 11 bases from J, with 10 bases between. CDR1 MNHNS and CDR2 SASEGT come from the germline V gene. CDR3 loop: CASGRTTQHF. CDR3 sequence (DNA): TGTGCCAGCGGACGGACCACCCAGCATTTT.

This clone was counted between two and nine times. The chain couples TRBV7-8 to TRBJ2-7; 15 bases align to TRBD2. This CDR3 is 18 amino acids long. Per germline, CDR1 SGHVS and CDR2 FQNEAQ. Germline trimming cut 1 base from V and 2 bases from J; bases unmatched to any gene: 6. The CDR3 loop reads CASSLVSGLAGGTYEQYF. The CDR3 coding sequence is TGTGCCAGCAGCTTAGTGTCGGGACTAGCGGGGGGAACCTACGAGCAGTACTTC.

V and J are TRBV7-2 and TRBJ2-5, with 8 bases lining up with TRBD2. Germline trimming cut 2 bases from V and 0 bases from J; bases unmatched to any gene: 2. CDR1 and CDR2 from the germline V gene are SGHTA and FQGNSA. This CDR3 comprises 15 residues. The CDR3 region is CASSLRRGDQETQYF. The CDR3 DNA is TGTGCCAGCAGCTTAAGGCGGGGGGACCAAGAGACCCAGTACTTC.

This clone has only a few counts. V gene TRBV30 combines with J gene TRBJ1-1; D is uncertain. Trimming shortened V by 7 bases and J by 3 bases, and 15 bases separated the two germline ends. The CDR3 contains 13 residues. CDR1 is GTSNPN and CDR2 is SVGIG in the germline V gene (reference sequence). CDR3 sequence: CAYGKMIHTEAFF. DNA of the CDR3: TGTGCCTACGGGAAGATGATACACACTGAAGCTTTCTTT. The complete variable domain, with remaining parts taken from reference TRBV30 and TRBJ1-1, reads SQTIHQWPATLVQPVGSPLSLECTVEGTSNPNLYWYRQAAGRGLQLLFYSVGIGQISSEVPQNLSASRPQDRQFILSSKKLLLSDSGFYLCAYGKMIHTEAFFGQGTRLTVV.